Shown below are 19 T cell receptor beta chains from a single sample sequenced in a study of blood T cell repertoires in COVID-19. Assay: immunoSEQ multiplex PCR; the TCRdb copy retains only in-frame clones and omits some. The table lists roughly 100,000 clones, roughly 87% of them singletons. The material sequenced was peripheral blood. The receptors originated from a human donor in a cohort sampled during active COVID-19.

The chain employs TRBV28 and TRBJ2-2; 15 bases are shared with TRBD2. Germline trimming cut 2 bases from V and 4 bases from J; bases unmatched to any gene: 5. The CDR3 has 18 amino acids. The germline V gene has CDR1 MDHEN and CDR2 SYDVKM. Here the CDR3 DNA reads TGTGCCAGCAGTTTAGGGACTAGCGGGGGGCGCGGCACCGGGGAGCTGTTTTTT. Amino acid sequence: CASSLGTSGGRGTGELFF. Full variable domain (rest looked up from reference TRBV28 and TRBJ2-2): DVKVTQSSRYLVKRTGEKVFLECVQDMDHENMFWYRQDPGLGLRLIYFSYDVKMKEKGDIPEGYSVSREKKERFSLILESASTNQTSMYLCASSLGTSGGRGTGELFFGEGSRLTVL.

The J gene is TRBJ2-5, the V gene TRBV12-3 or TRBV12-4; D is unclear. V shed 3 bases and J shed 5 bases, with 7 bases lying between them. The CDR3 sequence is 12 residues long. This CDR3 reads CASSFLRETQYF. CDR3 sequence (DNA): TGTGCCAGCAGTTTTTTGCGGGAGACCCAGTACTTC.

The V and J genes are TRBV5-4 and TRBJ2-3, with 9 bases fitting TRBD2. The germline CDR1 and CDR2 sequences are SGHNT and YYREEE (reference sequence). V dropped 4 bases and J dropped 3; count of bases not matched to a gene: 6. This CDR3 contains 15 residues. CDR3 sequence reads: CASSRLAGSTDTQYF. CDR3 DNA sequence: TGTGCCAGCAGCCGCCTAGCGGGGTCAACAGATACGCAGTATTTT.

The CDR3 sequence: CASYGGQGTGNTIYF. The CDR3 coding sequence is TGTGCCAGCTACGGGGGACAGGGGACCGGAAACACCATATATTTT. The chain employs TRBV6-5 and TRBJ1-3; 10 bases map to TRBD1. Germline V gives CDR1 MNHEY, CDR2 SVGAGI. V was clipped by 8 bases and J by 4 bases; unmatched bases: 8. The CDR3 runs to 15 residues.

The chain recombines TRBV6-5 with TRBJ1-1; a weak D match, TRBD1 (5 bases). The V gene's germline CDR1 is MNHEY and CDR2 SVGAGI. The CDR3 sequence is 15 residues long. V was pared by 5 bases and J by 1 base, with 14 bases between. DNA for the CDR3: TGTGCCAGCAGTACCCTGGGACTGTCGAACACTGAAGCTTTCTTT. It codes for CASSTLGLSNTEAFF.

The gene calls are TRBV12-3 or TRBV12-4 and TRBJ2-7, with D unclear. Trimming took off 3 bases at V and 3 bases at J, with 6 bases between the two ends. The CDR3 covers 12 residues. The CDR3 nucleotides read TGTGCCAGCAGTTTCCCGGGCTACGAGCAGTACTTC. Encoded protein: CASSFPGYEQYF.

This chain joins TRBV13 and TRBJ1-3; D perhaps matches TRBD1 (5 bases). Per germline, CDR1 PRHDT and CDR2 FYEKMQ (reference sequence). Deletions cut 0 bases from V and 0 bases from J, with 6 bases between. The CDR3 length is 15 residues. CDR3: CASSLGGGSGNTIYF. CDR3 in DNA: TGTGCCAGCAGCTTAGGGGGGGGCTCTGGAAACACCATATATTTT.

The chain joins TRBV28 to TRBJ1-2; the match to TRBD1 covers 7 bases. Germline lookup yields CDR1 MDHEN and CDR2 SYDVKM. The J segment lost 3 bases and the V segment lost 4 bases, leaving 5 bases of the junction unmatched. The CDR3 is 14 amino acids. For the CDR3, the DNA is TGTGCCAGCAGTTACGACAGGGATTACTATGGCTACACCTTC. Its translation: CASSYDRDYYGYTF.

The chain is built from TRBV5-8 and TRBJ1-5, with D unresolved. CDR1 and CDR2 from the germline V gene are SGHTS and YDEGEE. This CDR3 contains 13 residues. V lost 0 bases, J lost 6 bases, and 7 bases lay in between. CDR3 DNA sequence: TGTGCCAGCAGCTTGGGACAAATTCAGCCCCAGCATTTT. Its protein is CASSLGQIQPQHF.

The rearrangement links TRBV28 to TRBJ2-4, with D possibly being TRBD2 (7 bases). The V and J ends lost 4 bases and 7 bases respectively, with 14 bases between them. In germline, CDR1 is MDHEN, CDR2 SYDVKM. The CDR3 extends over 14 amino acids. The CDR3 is CASSYEGGANIQYF. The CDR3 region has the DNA TGTGCCAGCAGTTACGAGGGGGGGGCCAACATTCAGTACTTC. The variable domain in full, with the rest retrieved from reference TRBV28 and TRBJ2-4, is DVKVTQSSRYLVKRTGEKVFLECVQDMDHENMFWYRQDPGLGLRLIYFSYDVKMKEKGDIPEGYSVSREKKERFSLILESASTNQTSMYLCASSYEGGANIQYFGAGTRLSVL.

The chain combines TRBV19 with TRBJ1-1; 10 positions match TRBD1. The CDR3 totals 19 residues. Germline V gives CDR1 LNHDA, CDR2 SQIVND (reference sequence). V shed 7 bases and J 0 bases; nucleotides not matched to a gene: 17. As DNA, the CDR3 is TGTGCCAGTACCACCCGGGACAGGGGAAAATCCGGAATGAACACTGAAGCTTTCTTT. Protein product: CASTTRDRGKSGMNTEAFF. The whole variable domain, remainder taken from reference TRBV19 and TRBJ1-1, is DGGITQSPKYLFRKEGQNVTLSCEQNLNHDAMYWYRQDPGQGLRLIYYSQIVNDFQKGDIAEGYSVSREKKESFPLTVTSAQKNPTAFYLCASTTRDRGKSGMNTEAFFGQGTRLTVV.

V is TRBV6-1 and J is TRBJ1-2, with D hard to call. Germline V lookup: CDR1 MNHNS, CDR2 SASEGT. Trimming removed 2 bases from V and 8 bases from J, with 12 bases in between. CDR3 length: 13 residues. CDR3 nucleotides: TGTGCCAGCAGTGAACAAGTCGAGTGGGGCTACACCTTC. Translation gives CASSEQVEWGYTF.

CDR3 residues: CASSLSSGTYNEQFF. For the CDR3, the DNA is TGTGCCAGCAGCCTTTCGTCAGGGACCTACAATGAGCAGTTCTTC. The chain employs TRBV7-9 and TRBJ2-1, with D perhaps matching TRBD1 (5 bases). Deletions cut 5 bases from V and 2 bases from J, with 13 bases between. The CDR3 consists of 15 residues. Germline values: CDR1 SEHNR, CDR2 FQNEAQ (reference sequence). Supplemented by reference TRBV7-9 and TRBJ2-1, the full variable domain reads DTGVSQNPRHKITKRGQNVTFRCDPISEHNRLYWYRQTLGQGPEFLTYFQNEAQLEKSRLLSDRFSAERPKGSFSTLEIQRTEQGDSAMYLCASSLSSGTYNEQFFGPGTRLTVL.

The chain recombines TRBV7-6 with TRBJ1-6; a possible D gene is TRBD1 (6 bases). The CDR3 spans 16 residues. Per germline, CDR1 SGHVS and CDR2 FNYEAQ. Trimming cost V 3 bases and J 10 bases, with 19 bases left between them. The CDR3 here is CASSLGSDARGSPLHF. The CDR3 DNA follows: TGTGCCAGCAGCTTGGGATCCGACGCCAGGGGATCACCCCTCCACTTT.

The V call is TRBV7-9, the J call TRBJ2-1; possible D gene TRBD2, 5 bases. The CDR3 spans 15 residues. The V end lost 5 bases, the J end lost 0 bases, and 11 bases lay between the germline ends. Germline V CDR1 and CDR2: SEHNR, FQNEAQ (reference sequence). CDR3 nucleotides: TGTGCCAGCAGCCCACGTGGGAGCTCCTACAATGAGCAGTTCTTC. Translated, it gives CASSPRGSSYNEQFF.

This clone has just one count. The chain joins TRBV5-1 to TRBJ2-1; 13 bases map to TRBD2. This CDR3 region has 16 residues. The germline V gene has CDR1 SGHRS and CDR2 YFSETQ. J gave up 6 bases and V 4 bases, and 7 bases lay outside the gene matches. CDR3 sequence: CASSAGGLAGVNEQFF. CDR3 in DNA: TGCGCCAGCAGCGCCGGAGGACTAGCGGGGGTCAATGAGCAGTTCTTC.

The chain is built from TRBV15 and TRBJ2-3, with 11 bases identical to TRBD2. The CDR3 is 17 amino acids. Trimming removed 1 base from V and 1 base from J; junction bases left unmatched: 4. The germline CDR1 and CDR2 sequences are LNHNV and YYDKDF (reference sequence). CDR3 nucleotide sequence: TGTGCCACCAGCAGAGGTGGGACTAGCGGAGGCACAGATACGCAGTATTTT. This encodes CATSRGGTSGGTDTQYF.

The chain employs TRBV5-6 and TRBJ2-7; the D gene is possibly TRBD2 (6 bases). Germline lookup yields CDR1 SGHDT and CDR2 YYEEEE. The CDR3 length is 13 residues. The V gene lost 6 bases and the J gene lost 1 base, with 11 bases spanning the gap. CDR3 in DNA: TGTGCCAGCACTCGGGGGAGGTCCTACGAGCAGTACTTC. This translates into CASTRGRSYEQYF.

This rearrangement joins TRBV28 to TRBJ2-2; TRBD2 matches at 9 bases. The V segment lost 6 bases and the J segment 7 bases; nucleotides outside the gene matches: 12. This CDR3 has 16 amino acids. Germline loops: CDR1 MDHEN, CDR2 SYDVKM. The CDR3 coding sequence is TGTGCCAGCAGCGTGTGGGTAGCGGGAGATGGCGGGGAGCTGTTTTTT. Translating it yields CASSVWVAGDGGELFF. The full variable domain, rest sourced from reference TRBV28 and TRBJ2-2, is DVKVTQSSRYLVKRTGEKVFLECVQDMDHENMFWYRQDPGLGLRLIYFSYDVKMKEKGDIPEGYSVSREKKERFSLILESASTNQTSMYLCASSVWVAGDGGELFFGEGSRLTVL.